This passage covers 3 T cell receptor beta chains from one sample sequenced in a study of beta chain features in type 1 diabetes. Overall study findings and caveats: Moderate but significant shortening of TCRB CDR3s was recorded in all four CD4+ subsets from Type 1 diabetes patients.

No antigens are known for them. Sequenced material consisted of expressed TCRB transcripts (all of the isolated RNA was reverse transcribed). Only in-frame clones appear in the TCRdb table, and some are missing; sequencing was by immunoSEQ multiplex PCR. The repertoire holds some 250,000 clones, with approximately 10% as singletons. Material for sequencing was naive CD4+ T cells from blood. Source of these receptors: a man in his thirties or forties with type 1 diabetes.

This sequence joins TRBV7-2 and TRBJ2-3; 8 bases are a match to TRBD1. The ends lost 5 bases at V and 8 bases at J; junction bases unmatched: 9. The germline V gene encodes CDR1 SGHTA and CDR2 FQGNSA. CDR3 length: 14 residues. CDR3 bases: TGTGCCAGCAGCCCCGGACAGGGCGGAGGTACGCAGTATTTT. It translates to CASSPGQGGGTQYF.

Only a few counts were recorded for this clone. This sequence joins TRBV6-4 and TRBJ2-1; TRBD2 agrees at 7 bases. This CDR3 is built from 14 residues. The V and J ends lost 9 bases and 3 bases, in that order; junction bases with no gene match: 8. CDR1 is MRHNA, CDR2 SNTAGT, per germline. In DNA, the CDR3 is TGTGCCAGTTCCGCTAGCGGCAACTACAATGAGCAGTTCTTC. It codes for CASSASGNYNEQFF.

The CDR3 protein is CATSQGQGSNEQFF. CDR3 coding DNA: TGTGCCACCAGCCAGGGACAGGGGTCCAATGAGCAGTTCTTC. The chain links TRBV6-6 to TRBJ2-1, with 10 nucleotides matching TRBD1. V trimming: 10 bases; J trimming: 6 bases; junction bases outside the gene matches: 9. Germline loops: CDR1 MNHNY, CDR2 SVGAGI (reference sequence). The CDR3 is 14 amino acids.